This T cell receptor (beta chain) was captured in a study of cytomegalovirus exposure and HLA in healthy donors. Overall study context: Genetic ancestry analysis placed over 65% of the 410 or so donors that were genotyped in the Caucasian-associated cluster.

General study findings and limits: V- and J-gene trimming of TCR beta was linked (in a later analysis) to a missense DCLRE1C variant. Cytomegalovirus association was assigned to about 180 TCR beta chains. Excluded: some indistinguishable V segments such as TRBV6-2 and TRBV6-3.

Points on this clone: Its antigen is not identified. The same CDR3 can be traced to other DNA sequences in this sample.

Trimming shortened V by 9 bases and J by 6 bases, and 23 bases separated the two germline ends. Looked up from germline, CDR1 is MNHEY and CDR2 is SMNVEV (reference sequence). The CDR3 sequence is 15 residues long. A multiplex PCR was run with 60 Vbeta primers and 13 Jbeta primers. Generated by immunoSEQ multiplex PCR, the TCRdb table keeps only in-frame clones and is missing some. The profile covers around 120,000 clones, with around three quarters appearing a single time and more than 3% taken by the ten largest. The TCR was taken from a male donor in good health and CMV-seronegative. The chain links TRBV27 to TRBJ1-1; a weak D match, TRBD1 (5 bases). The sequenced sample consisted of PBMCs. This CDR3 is CASTRGVYNFPEAFF. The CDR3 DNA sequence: TGTGCCAGTACCCGGGGGGTTTACAATTTTCCTGAAGCTTTCTTT.